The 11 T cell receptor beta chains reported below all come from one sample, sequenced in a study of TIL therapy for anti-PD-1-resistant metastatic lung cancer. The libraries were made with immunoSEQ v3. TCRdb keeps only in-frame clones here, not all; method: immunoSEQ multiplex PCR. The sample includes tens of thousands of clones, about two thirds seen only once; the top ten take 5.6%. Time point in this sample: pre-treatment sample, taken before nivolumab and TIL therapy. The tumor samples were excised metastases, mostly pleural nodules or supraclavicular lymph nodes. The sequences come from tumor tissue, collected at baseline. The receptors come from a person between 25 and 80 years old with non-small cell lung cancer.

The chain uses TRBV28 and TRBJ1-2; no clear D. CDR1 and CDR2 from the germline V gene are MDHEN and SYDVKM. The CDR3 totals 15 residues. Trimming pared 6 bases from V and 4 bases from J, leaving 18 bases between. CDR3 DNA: TGTGCCAGCAGCCTCGGCCGAGGATTTCGCTATGGCTACACCTTC. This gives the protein CASSLGRGFRYGYTF.

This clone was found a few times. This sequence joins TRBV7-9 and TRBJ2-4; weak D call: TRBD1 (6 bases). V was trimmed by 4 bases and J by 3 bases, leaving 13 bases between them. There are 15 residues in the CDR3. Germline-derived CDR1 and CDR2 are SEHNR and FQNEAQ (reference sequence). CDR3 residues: CASSSQQGGKNIQYF. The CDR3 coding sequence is TGTGCCAGCAGCTCCCAACAGGGTGGCAAAAACATTCAGTACTTC. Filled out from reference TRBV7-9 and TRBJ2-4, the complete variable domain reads DTGVSQNPRHKITKRGQNVTFRCDPISEHNRLYWYRQTLGQGPEFLTYFQNEAQLEKSRLLSDRFSAERPKGSFSTLEIQRTEQGDSAMYLCASSSQQGGKNIQYFGAGTRLSVL.

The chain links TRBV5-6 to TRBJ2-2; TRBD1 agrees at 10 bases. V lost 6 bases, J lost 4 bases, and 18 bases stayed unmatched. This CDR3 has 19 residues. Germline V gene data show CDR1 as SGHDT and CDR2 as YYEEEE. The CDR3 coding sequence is TGTGCCAGCACCGATCTCGGGACAGGGGCCCCTGAGGGCACCGGGGAGCTGTTTTTT. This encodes CASTDLGTGAPEGTGELFF.

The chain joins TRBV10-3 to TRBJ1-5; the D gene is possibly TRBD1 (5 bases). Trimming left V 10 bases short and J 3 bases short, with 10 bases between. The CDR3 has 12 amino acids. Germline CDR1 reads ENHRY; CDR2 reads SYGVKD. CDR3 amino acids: CATGQDNQPQHF. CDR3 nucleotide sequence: TGTGCCACCGGACAAGACAATCAGCCCCAGCATTTT.

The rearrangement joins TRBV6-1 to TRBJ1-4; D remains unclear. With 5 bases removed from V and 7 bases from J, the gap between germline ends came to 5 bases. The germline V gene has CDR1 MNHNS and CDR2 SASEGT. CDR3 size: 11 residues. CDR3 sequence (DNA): TGTGCCAGCAGTCAAGGTGAAAAACTGTTTTTT. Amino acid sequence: CASSQGEKLFF.

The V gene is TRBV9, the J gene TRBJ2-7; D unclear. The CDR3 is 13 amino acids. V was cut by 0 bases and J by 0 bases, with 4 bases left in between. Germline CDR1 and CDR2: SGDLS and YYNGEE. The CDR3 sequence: CASSVGDSYEQYF. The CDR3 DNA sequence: TGTGCCAGCAGCGTAGGGGACTCCTACGAGCAGTACTTC.

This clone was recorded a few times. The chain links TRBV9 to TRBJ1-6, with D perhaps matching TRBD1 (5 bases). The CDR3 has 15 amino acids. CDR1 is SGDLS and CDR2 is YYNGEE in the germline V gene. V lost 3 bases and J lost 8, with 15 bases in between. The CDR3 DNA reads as TGTGCCAGCAGCGGCGGGGGGGAACGGGATTCACCCCTCCACTTT. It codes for CASSGGGERDSPLHF. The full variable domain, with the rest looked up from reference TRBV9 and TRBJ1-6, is DSGVTQTPKHLITATGQRVTLRCSPRSGDLSVYWYQQSLDQGLQFLIQYYNGEERAKGNILERFSAQQFPDLHSELNLSSLELGDSALYFCASSGGGERDSPLHFGNGTRLTVT.

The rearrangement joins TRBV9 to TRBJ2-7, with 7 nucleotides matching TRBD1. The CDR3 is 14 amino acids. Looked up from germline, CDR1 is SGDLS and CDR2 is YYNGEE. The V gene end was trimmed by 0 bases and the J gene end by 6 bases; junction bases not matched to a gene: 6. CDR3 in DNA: TGTGCCAGCAGCGTAGCCCTGCAGGGGGTCGAGCAGTACTTC. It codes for CASSVALQGVEQYF.

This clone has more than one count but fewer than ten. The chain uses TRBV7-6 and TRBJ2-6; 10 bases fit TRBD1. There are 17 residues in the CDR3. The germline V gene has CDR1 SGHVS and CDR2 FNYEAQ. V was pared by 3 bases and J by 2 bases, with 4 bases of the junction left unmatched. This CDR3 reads CASSLTGGATGANVLTF. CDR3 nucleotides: TGTGCCAGCAGCTTGACAGGGGGCGCAACTGGGGCCAACGTCCTGACTTTC.

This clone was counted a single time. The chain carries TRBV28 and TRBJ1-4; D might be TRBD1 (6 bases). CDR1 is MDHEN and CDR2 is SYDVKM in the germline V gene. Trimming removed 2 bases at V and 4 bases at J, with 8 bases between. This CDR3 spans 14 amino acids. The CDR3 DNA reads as TGTGCCAGCAGTTTACAGGGGTATAATGAAAAACTGTTTTTT. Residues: CASSLQGYNEKLFF. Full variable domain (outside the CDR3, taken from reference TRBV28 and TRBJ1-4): DVKVTQSSRYLVKRTGEKVFLECVQDMDHENMFWYRQDPGLGLRLIYFSYDVKMKEKGDIPEGYSVSREKKERFSLILESASTNQTSMYLCASSLQGYNEKLFFGSGTQLSVL.

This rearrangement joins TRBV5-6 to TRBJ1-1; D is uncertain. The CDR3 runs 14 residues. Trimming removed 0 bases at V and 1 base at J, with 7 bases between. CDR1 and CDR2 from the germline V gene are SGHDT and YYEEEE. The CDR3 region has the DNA TGTGCCAGCAGCTTGGGGGCGCGGAACACTGAAGCTTTCTTT. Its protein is CASSLGARNTEAFF.